The 24 T cell receptor beta chains reported below all come from one sample, sequenced in a study of cytomegalovirus exposure and HLA in healthy donors. Amplification used 60 Vbeta primers and 13 Jbeta primers. Repertoires were generated with immunoSEQ multiplex PCR, while TCRdb's copy carries only in-frame clones and drops some. The table records 110,000 or so clones, roughly 79% of them present only once. Sequencing was carried out using PBMCs. The receptors shown here come from a woman between 40 and 55 years old in good health and CMV-seronegative.

Of note for this clone: Likely a read error: the CDR3 ends without its conserved phenylalanine or tryptophan. This CDR3 is CASSTGWSTEAFL. The CDR3 DNA is TGTGCCAGTAGCACCGGGTGGAGCACTGAAGCTTTCCTT. The V call is TRBV19, the J call TRBJ1-1, with unresolved D. V shed 6 bases and J shed 4 bases, with 12 bases lying between them. Germline V CDR1 and CDR2: LNHDA, SQIVND (reference sequence). The CDR3 is 13 amino acids.

This clone was recorded a few times. The rearrangement joins TRBV25-1 to TRBJ2-5; D is unclear. The V end lost 4 bases, the J end lost 2 bases, and 8 bases lay between the germline ends. The germline V gene has CDR1 MGHDK and CDR2 SYGVNS. CDR3 size: 13 residues. This CDR3 reads CASSGRVQETQYF. The CDR3 nucleotides are TGTGCCAGCAGTGGAAGAGTTCAAGAGACCCAGTACTTC.

This clone was observed a handful of times. The chain uses TRBV6-1 and TRBJ2-3, with 12 bases fitting TRBD2. J lost 8 bases, V lost 2 bases, and 8 bases had no gene match. This CDR3 region has 16 residues. The germline gives CDR1 MNHNS, CDR2 SASEGT. The CDR3: CASSEPSSGGAGTQYF. DNA for the CDR3: TGTGCCAGCAGTGAACCCTCTAGCGGGGGGGCGGGTACGCAGTATTTT.

J is TRBJ1-1 and V is TRBV15, with 8 bases that match TRBD1. Looked up from germline, CDR1 is LNHNV and CDR2 is YYDKDF (reference sequence). The CDR3 has 17 residues. V was pared by 0 bases and J by 4 bases, with 10 bases of the junction left unmatched. Written as DNA, the CDR3 is TGTGCCACCAGCAGAGATTGGGCAGGGGGCAGGATCACTGAAGCTTTCTTT. Protein sequence: CATSRDWAGGRITEAFF.

The rearrangement joins TRBV27 to TRBJ2-3; TRBD1 is a possible D gene (6 bases). The CDR3 extends over 20 amino acids. Germline lookup yields CDR1 MNHEY and CDR2 SMNVEV (reference sequence). The V gene lost 2 bases and the J gene lost 0 bases, with 24 bases spanning the gap. The CDR3 DNA is TGTGCCAGCAGTTTACTCCCGGGGCAGGGTCCCCAGGGGAGCACAGATACGCAGTATTTT. Protein product: CASSLLPGQGPQGSTDTQYF.

The V call is TRBV7-8, the J call TRBJ1-2; D is possibly TRBD1 (6 bases). V was trimmed by 1 base and J by 5 bases, leaving 11 bases between them. In germline, CDR1 is SGHVS, CDR2 FQNEAQ. The CDR3 runs to 14 residues. The CDR3 region is CASSLVWTEYGYTF. In nucleotides, the CDR3 is TGTGCCAGCAGCTTAGTCTGGACAGAATATGGCTACACCTTC.

V usage is TRBV19 and J usage is TRBJ2-5; D remains unclear. CDR3 length: 17 residues. The germline gives CDR1 LNHDA, CDR2 SQIVND (reference sequence). Trimming removed 0 bases at V and 5 bases at J, with 19 bases between. The DNA of the CDR3 is TGTGCCAGTAGTATAGATCTATCAAGCTCTGCCGGGGAGACCCAGTACTTC. It specifies CASSIDLSSSAGETQYF.

Notes on this clone: The junction shows a germline mismatch at one end, possibly a read error. The chain recombines TRBV15 with TRBJ2-7, with 9 bases lining up with TRBD1. CDR3 length: 14 amino acids. Germline CDR1 reads LNHNV; CDR2 reads YYDKDF (reference sequence). The CDR3 sequence is CATSRRTGDYKQYF. The DNA for the CDR3 is TGTGCCACCAGCAGGAGGACAGGGGACTACAAGCAGTACTTC.

The chain carries TRBV7-2 and TRBJ1-5, with D hard to call. V was cut by 1 base and J by 9 bases, with 13 bases left in between. Looked up from germline, CDR1 is SGHTA and CDR2 is FQGNSA. This CDR3 has 14 residues. The CDR3 bases are TGTGCCAGCAGCTTAGTTATAAGCGGTGGGCCCCAGCATTTT. Its translation: CASSLVISGGPQHF.

This chain links TRBV27 with TRBJ2-1; 9 nucleotides line up with TRBD2. The ends lost 2 bases at V and 5 bases at J; junction bases unmatched: 4. Germline lookup yields CDR1 MNHEY and CDR2 SMNVEV (reference sequence). There are 15 residues in the CDR3. The CDR3 bases are TGTGCCAGCAGTTTACGGCGGGGGGGCAACAATGAGCAGTTCTTC. It codes for CASSLRRGGNNEQFF.

The rearrangement links TRBV9 to TRBJ1-2, with TRBD1 matching over 8 bases. The length of the CDR3 is 14 residues. The germline V gene encodes CDR1 SGDLS and CDR2 YYNGEE. Losses at the gene ends were 4 bases for V and 7 bases for J; bases not matched to a gene: 9. CDR3 residues: CASSPRAGGCGYTF. The CDR3 nucleotides read TGTGCCAGCAGCCCCCGGGCAGGGGGCTGTGGCTACACCTTC.

The chain uses TRBV7-9 and TRBJ2-2; D gene ambiguous. Trimming cost V 8 bases and J 6 bases, with 13 bases left between them. The CDR3 loop spans 13 amino acids. CDR1 is SEHNR and CDR2 is FQNEAQ in the germline V gene (reference sequence). Written as DNA, the CDR3 is TGTGCCAGCGTCGTGGCGGAACCCGGGGAGCTGTTTTTT. As protein: CASVVAEPGELFF.

V gene TRBV6-6 combines with J gene TRBJ2-7, with TRBD1 matching over 9 bases. CDR1 is MNHNY, CDR2 SVGAGI, per germline (reference sequence). V was pared by 7 bases and J by 1 base, with 8 bases of the junction left unmatched. The CDR3 contains 15 residues. The CDR3 is CASKIEGQGSYEQYF. CDR3 bases: TGTGCCAGCAAGATAGAAGGACAGGGGTCCTACGAGCAGTACTTC.

The CDR3 DNA is TGTGCCAGCAGCTTCGGACAGGGCGGCATTAATTCACCCCTCCACTTT. It encodes CASSFGQGGINSPLHF. V and J are TRBV5-6 and TRBJ1-6; 8 bases fit TRBD1. Trimming removed 2 bases from V and 6 bases from J; junction bases left unmatched: 7. Germline-derived CDR1 and CDR2 are SGHDT and YYEEEE. The CDR3 is made up of 16 amino acids.

V usage is TRBV7-6 and J usage is TRBJ2-3; D remains unclear. The V gene's germline CDR1 is SGHVS and CDR2 FNYEAQ. The CDR3 has 14 residues. The germline V and J ends were trimmed by 0 bases and 1 base, with 5 bases remaining between them. The CDR3 DNA reads as TGTGCCAGCAGCTTAGCGGTAGGCACAGATACGCAGTATTTT. This sequence encodes CASSLAVGTDTQYF.

This clone was seen a handful of times. This sequence joins TRBV5-1 and TRBJ1-5; TRBD1 might be the D (6 bases). The CDR3 covers 13 residues. The V and J ends lost 3 bases and 6 bases respectively, with 10 bases between them. CDR1 is SGHRS, CDR2 YFSETQ, per germline. CDR3 coding DNA: TGCGCCAGCAGCTCGGACAGCTTTCAGCCCCAGCATTTT. This translates into CASSSDSFQPQHF. Drawing the rest from reference TRBV5-1 and TRBJ1-5, the complete variable domain is KAGVTQTPRYLIKTRGQQVTLSCSPISGHRSVSWYQQTPGQGLQFLFEYFSETQRNKGNFPGRFSGRQFSNSRSEMNVSTLELGDSALYLCASSSDSFQPQHFGDGTRLSIL.

The chain links TRBV6-1 to TRBJ1-2; 9 bases are shared with TRBD1. Germline V gene data show CDR1 as MNHNS and CDR2 as SASEGT. The CDR3 contains 15 residues. V trimming: 6 bases; J trimming: 7 bases; junction bases outside the gene matches: 12. This chain's CDR3 is CASSPGQGKAFGYTF. CDR3 nucleotides: TGTGCCAGCAGCCCTGGACAGGGGAAAGCTTTTGGCTACACCTTC.

This chain links TRBV18 with TRBJ2-7; 11 bases agree with TRBD1. There are 15 residues in the CDR3. The V and J ends lost 6 bases and 1 base, in that order; junction bases with no gene match: 5. Germline V gene data show CDR1 as KGHSH and CDR2 as LQKENI. CDR3 sequence reads: CASSPGTGGSYEQYF. The CDR3 DNA sequence: TGTGCCAGCTCTCCAGGGACAGGGGGTTCCTACGAGCAGTACTTC.

This rearrangement joins TRBV13 to TRBJ2-5, with 10 positions matching TRBD1. This CDR3 has 16 amino acids. Trimming cost V 5 bases and J 4 bases; bases outside gene matches: 10. Germline V gene lookup returns CDR1 PRHDT and CDR2 FYEKMQ (reference sequence). DNA for the CDR3: TGTGCCAGCAGCCAAGGAGACAGGGGGCGCACAGAGACCCAGTACTTC. This gives the protein CASSQGDRGRTETQYF.

The sample holds a few counts of this clone. The chain carries TRBV5-1 and TRBJ1-5; TRBD1 might be the D (6 bases). Trimming cost V 1 base and J 0 bases, with 8 bases left between them. CDR3 length equals 15 residues. Germline V gene lookup returns CDR1 SGHRS and CDR2 YFSETQ. CDR3 in DNA: TGCGCCAGCAGCTTGTCAGGGGATAGCAATCAGCCCCAGCATTTT. Its translation is CASSLSGDSNQPQHF.

This chain connects TRBV5-1 to TRBJ2-7; tentative D call: TRBD1 (6 bases). The CDR3 sequence is 14 residues long. CDR1 SGHRS and CDR2 YFSETQ come from the germline V gene. Trimming cost V 5 bases and J 2 bases, with 14 bases left between them. This CDR3 reads CASSSGAIPYEQYF. The DNA for the CDR3 is TGCGCCAGCAGTTCAGGGGCGATACCCTACGAGCAGTACTTC.

This clone was found a few times. This chain joins TRBV28 and TRBJ2-6; TRBD2 is a possible D gene (6 bases). The germline V gene encodes CDR1 MDHEN and CDR2 SYDVKM. This CDR3 has 16 amino acids. V was pared by 7 bases and J by 4 bases, with 17 bases between. As DNA, the CDR3 is TGTGCCAGCACCCCGGAGGGCTTGGCGGGGGCCAACGTCCTGACTTTC. Translated: CASTPEGLAGANVLTF.

V usage is TRBV10-3 and J usage is TRBJ2-4, with a tentative D call TRBD1 (6 bases). CDR1 is ENHRY, CDR2 SYGVKD, per germline. Between the trimmed V and J ends, which lost 5 bases and 7 bases, there was a span of 15 bases. The CDR3 consists of 14 residues. CDR3 bases: TGTGCCATCAGTCCAACTAGTAGGGGGAACATTCAGTACTTC. Amino acids: CAISPTSRGNIQYF.

The chain links TRBV4-1 to TRBJ2-6; D unclear. Germline V gene data show CDR1 as MGHRA and CDR2 as YSYEKL. V was trimmed by 0 bases and J by 0 bases, leaving 9 bases between them. The CDR3 is made up of 17 amino acids. This CDR3 reads CASSQDHVGSGANVLTF. CDR3 DNA sequence: TGCGCCAGCAGCCAAGATCACGTCGGCTCTGGGGCCAACGTCCTGACTTTC.